One sample yielded the 28 T cell receptor beta chains listed below, sequenced in a study of CD8 T cells in Susac syndrome. Reverse transcription of about 0.45 to 1 ug RNA was performed with random hexamers. TCRdb processed the immunoSEQ multiplex PCR reads anew with MiXCR; each CDR3 protein has one entry. This table has under 200,000 distinct CDR3 sequences, 90% to 95% appearing once. Sequenced material: CD4+ T cells from PBMCs. Source of these receptors: a human donor with Susac syndrome.

V usage is TRBV2 and J usage is TRBJ2-1, with unresolved D. The V end lost 6 bases, the J end lost 0 bases, and 9 bases lay between the germline ends. The CDR3 is made up of 14 amino acids. The germline CDR1 and CDR2 sequences are SNHLY and FYNNEI. The DNA of the CDR3 is TGTGCCAGCAGAGTAGGGTCCTCCTACAATGAGCAGTTCTTC. This sequence encodes CASRVGSSYNEQFF.

This chain joins TRBV9 and TRBJ1-2; TRBD1 aligns across 8 bases. The ends lost 2 bases at V and 8 bases at J; junction bases unmatched: 8. This CDR3 spans 14 amino acids. CDR1 and CDR2 (germline): SGDLS, YYNGEE. In DNA, the CDR3 is TGTGCCAGCAGCGTGATGCAGGGGGCACGGGGCTACACCTTC. Translating it yields CASSVMQGARGYTF.

The CDR3 bases are TGTGCCAGCAGAACTACACGGGGGAAGCAGTTCTTC. It yields the protein CASRTTRGKQFF. The chain carries TRBV12-3 or TRBV12-4 and TRBJ2-1, with a tentative D call TRBD2 (6 bases). Trimming removed 6 bases from V and 11 bases from J, with 14 bases in between. There are 12 residues in the CDR3.

This chain links TRBV25-1 with TRBJ2-5; D remains ambiguous. V lost 6 bases and J lost 5, with 7 bases in between. This CDR3 spans 11 amino acids. Germline CDR1 and CDR2: MGHDK and SYGVNS. The CDR3 protein is CASSGWETQYF. CDR3 DNA: TGTGCCAGCAGCGGGTGGGAGACCCAGTACTTC.

V usage is TRBV9 and J usage is TRBJ2-5; D is perhaps TRBD1 or TRBD2 (5 bases each). The CDR3 totals 13 residues. Trimming took off 6 bases at V and 2 bases at J, with 11 bases between the two ends. Germline assignment: CDR1 SGDLS and CDR2 YYNGEE. CDR3 sequence: CASNPGGQETQYF. CDR3 DNA: TGTGCCAGCAACCCTGGGGGACAAGAGACCCAGTACTTC.

A few counts support this clonotype. The chain couples TRBV9 to TRBJ2-5; 8 bases agree with TRBD2. Germline CDR1 reads SGDLS; CDR2 reads YYNGEE. Germline trimming cut 5 bases from V and 5 bases from J; bases unmatched to any gene: 5. CDR3 length: 13 amino acids. CDR3: CASSVGTRETQYF. The CDR3 DNA reads as TGTGCCAGCAGTGTCGGGACTAGGGAGACCCAGTACTTC.

This clonotype was detected only a few times. The gene calls are TRBV12-3 or TRBV12-4 and TRBJ2-7; no definite D call. The CDR3 is 11 residues long. Trimming pared 8 bases from V and 5 bases from J, leaving 10 bases between. The CDR3 protein is CASSAYDEQYF. The CDR3, as DNA: TGTGCCAGCTCAGCCTACGACGAGCAGTACTTC.

The J gene is TRBJ2-5, the V gene TRBV3-1; the D is unclear. V shed 3 bases and J shed 1 base, with 3 bases lying between them. CDR1 and CDR2 from the germline V gene are LGHDT and YNNKEL (reference sequence). This CDR3 has 12 amino acids. The CDR3 bases are TGTGCCAGCAGCCATCTCCAAGAGACCCAGTACTTC. It specifies CASSHLQETQYF.

The rearrangement joins TRBV5-6 to TRBJ2-1; 7 bases agree with TRBD1. There are 17 residues in the CDR3. The junction had 10 bases not matched to a gene; V was cut back by 0 bases and J by 4 bases. The germline V gene encodes CDR1 SGHDT and CDR2 YYEEEE. CDR3 sequence reads: CASSLAFSDRLYNEQFF. The CDR3 DNA sequence: TGTGCCAGCAGCTTGGCTTTCTCGGACAGGCTATACAATGAGCAGTTCTTC.

This chain's CDR3 is CASSPFPGVLISYEQYF. DNA for the CDR3: TGCGCCAGCAGTCCCTTCCCCGGGGTCCTTATATCCTACGAGCAGTACTTC. The chain links TRBV23-1 to TRBJ2-7; D possibly corresponds to TRBD2 (5 bases). TRBV23-1 is assigned to the ORF class and has an uncertain function. CDR3 size: 17 residues. The ends were cut back, 4 bases at V and 1 base at J, with 20 bases in the middle.

The chain couples TRBV4-3 to TRBJ2-3; 9 bases match TRBD2. The germline gives CDR1 LGHNA, CDR2 YSLEER. The V and J ends lost 6 bases and 1 base, in that order; junction bases with no gene match: 8. The CDR3 extends over 16 amino acids. The CDR3 nucleotides are TGCGCCAGCAGGATGATAGTAGCGGGGGGCACAGATACGCAGTATTTT. Its translation: CASRMIVAGGTDTQYF.

V gene TRBV5-4 combines with J gene TRBJ1-6; D gene ambiguous. Trimming left V 1 base short and J 10 bases short, with 15 bases between. CDR3 length: 15 amino acids. The germline CDR1 and CDR2 sequences are SGHNT and YYREEE (reference sequence). CDR3 sequence (DNA): TGTGCCAGCAGCTTGTCCGTGGCCCCAGGATCACCCCTCCACTTT. Translated: CASSLSVAPGSPLHF.

The chain is built from TRBV20-1 and TRBJ1-1; possible D gene TRBD1, 5 bases. This CDR3 has 14 residues. Germline assignment: CDR1 DFQATT and CDR2 SNEGSKA (reference sequence). Trimming stripped 3 bases from V and 3 bases from J, with 14 bases between. Here the CDR3 reads CSARGGWGDTEAFF. The CDR3, as DNA: TGCAGTGCTAGGGGGGGATGGGGGGACACTGAAGCTTTCTTT.

This clonotype was recorded once. The chain has TRBV15 and TRBJ2-6, with 8 positions matching TRBD1. After removal of 1 base from V and 0 bases from J, the junction contained 5 bases not matched to a gene. There are 18 residues in the CDR3. Germline CDR1 is LNHNV and CDR2 is YYDKDF (reference sequence). Here the CDR3 DNA reads TGTGCCACCAGCAGAGCAGACAGGGGCTTCTCTGGGGCCAACGTCCTGACTTTC. Translating gives CATSRADRGFSGANVLTF.

This clonotype has a single count. The chain carries TRBV30 and TRBJ1-5; D ambiguous. V was pared by 2 bases and J by 7 bases, with 9 bases between. From germline, CDR1 is GTSNPN and CDR2 SVGIG (reference sequence). The CDR3 is made up of 12 amino acids. As DNA, the CDR3 is TGTGCCTGGAGTTCGGACCGCCAGCCCCAGCATTTT. It is translated as CAWSSDRQPQHF.

The chain employs TRBV19 and TRBJ1-5; D may be TRBD1 (5 bases). V was trimmed by 6 bases and J by 0 bases, leaving 15 bases between them. Germline CDR1 and CDR2: LNHDA and SQIVND (reference sequence). There are 16 residues in the CDR3. The CDR3 coding sequence is TGTGCCAGTAGGGGGGATTGGGGCTATAGCAATCAGCCCCAGCATTTT. This encodes CASRGDWGYSNQPQHF.

The genes are TRBV7-2 and TRBJ2-2; D not certain. The CDR3 covers 15 residues. V was clipped by 6 bases and J by 1 base, with 12 bases between them. Germline V gene sequence: CDR1 SGHTA, CDR2 FQGNSA. CDR3 nucleotides: TGTGCCAGCAGGCAAGAGGTGATGAACACCGGGGAGCTGTTTTTT. It is translated as CASRQEVMNTGELFF.

J is TRBJ2-1 and V is TRBV27, with D tentatively TRBD2 (6 bases). Between the trimmed V and J ends, which lost 3 bases and 8 bases, there was a span of 11 bases. Germline V gene data show CDR1 as MNHEY and CDR2 as SMNVEV (reference sequence). The CDR3 is 13 residues long. The CDR3 loop reads CASSLTRKDEQFF. The CDR3, as DNA: TGTGCCAGCAGTTTGACTAGGAAGGATGAGCAGTTCTTC.

V and J are TRBV5-5 and TRBJ2-6; D may correspond to TRBD1 or TRBD2 (5 bases each). V lost 0 bases and J 4 bases, leaving 14 bases between the germline ends. This CDR3 region has 17 residues. In germline, CDR1 is SGHKS, CDR2 YYEKEE (reference sequence). CDR3 nucleotides: TGTGCCAGCAGCTTGGGATCCACGGGGCCCGGGGCCAACGTCCTGACTTTC. It codes for CASSLGSTGPGANVLTF.

This chain joins TRBV7-3 and TRBJ1-1, with D maybe TRBD1 (6 bases). Trimming removed 2 bases from V and 0 bases from J, with 10 bases in between. This CDR3 is 15 amino acids long. Per the germline V gene, CDR1 is SGHTA and CDR2 is FQGTGA. DNA for the CDR3: TGTGCCAGCAGCTTAGGGGGCGGCCTGAACACTGAAGCTTTCTTT. Its translation: CASSLGGGLNTEAFF.

A single count supports this clonotype. The chain carries TRBV20-1 and TRBJ2-3, with D tentatively TRBD2 (5 bases). This CDR3 contains 15 residues. V was shortened by 5 bases and J by 2 bases, with 17 bases between the two germline ends. Germline CDR1 DFQATT, CDR2 SNEGSKA (reference sequence). This CDR3 is CSAVSASGFTDTQYF. CDR3 nucleotide sequence: TGCAGTGCTGTAAGTGCCAGCGGCTTCACAGATACGCAGTATTTT.

The J gene is TRBJ2-7, the V gene TRBV2, with D tentatively TRBD1 (6 bases). The CDR3 spans 14 residues. V was clipped by 7 bases and J by 0 bases, with 13 bases between them. Per germline, CDR1 SNHLY and CDR2 FYNNEI. CDR3 in amino acids: CASTRQDSSYEQYF. Written as DNA, the CDR3 is TGTGCCAGCACTAGACAGGACAGCTCCTACGAGCAGTACTTC.

The V and J genes are TRBV3-1 and TRBJ1-2, with D uncertain. Trimming stripped 1 base from V and 8 bases from J, with 17 bases between. From germline, CDR1 is LGHDT and CDR2 YNNKEL (reference sequence). The CDR3 has 15 amino acids. CDR3 sequence reads: CASSQGPSSRGGYTF. The CDR3 bases are TGTGCCAGCAGCCAAGGGCCCAGTAGCCGGGGAGGCTACACCTTC.

J is TRBJ2-3 and V is TRBV5-1; TRBD2 matches 10 bases. The CDR3 runs to 17 residues. Trimming cost V 6 bases and J 1 base; bases outside gene matches: 11. Germline V gene lookup returns CDR1 SGHRS and CDR2 YFSETQ. This CDR3 reads CASTPLAGGMGTDTQYF. The CDR3 DNA reads as TGCGCCAGCACGCCCTTAGCGGGGGGAATGGGCACAGATACGCAGTATTTT.

This chain joins TRBV7-9 and TRBJ1-2, with D perhaps TRBD1 (5 bases). The CDR3 extends over 13 amino acids. Germline values: CDR1 SEHNR, CDR2 FQNEAQ (reference sequence). V lost 4 bases to trimming and J lost 6 bases, with 12 bases between them. The CDR3 nucleotides are TGTGCCAGCAGCTCAGGGAACCTAAATGGCTACACCTTC. Its translation is CASSSGNLNGYTF.

The J gene is TRBJ2-7, the V gene TRBV7-9; 7 positions agree with TRBD1. The V gene's germline CDR1 is SEHNR and CDR2 FQNEAQ (reference sequence). This CDR3 region has 18 residues. Trimming at V came to 5 bases and at J to 1 base, leaving 17 bases not matched to a gene. DNA of the CDR3: TGTGCCAGCAGCATTGGGGGTGGGTCAGGGGGTAGATCCTACGAGCAGTACTTC. Translating gives CASSIGGGSGGRSYEQYF.

The chain is built from TRBV7-9 and TRBJ1-4, with 7 bases aligning to TRBD1. This CDR3 is 14 amino acids long. The germline CDR1 and CDR2 sequences are SEHNR and FQNEAQ (reference sequence). V trimming: 3 bases; J trimming: 7 bases; junction bases outside the gene matches: 5. The CDR3 DNA reads TGTGCCAGCAGCTTCTCGGGACAGACTGAAAAACTGTTTTTT. Residues: CASSFSGQTEKLFF. Complete variable domain (other parts from reference TRBV7-9 and TRBJ1-4): DTGVSQNPRHKITKRGQNVTFRCDPISEHNRLYWYRQTLGQGPEFLTYFQNEAQLEKSRLLSDRFSAERPKGSFSTLEIQRTEQGDSAMYLCASSFSGQTEKLFFGSGTQLSVL.

The CDR3 DNA sequence: TGCAGTGCCCGACTAGCGGCCTCCTACAATGAGCAGTTCTTC. Translated: CSARLAASYNEQFF. V gene TRBV20-1 combines with J gene TRBJ2-1, with 9 bases matching TRBD2. This CDR3 is built from 14 residues. The J segment lost 0 bases and the V segment lost 6 bases, leaving 3 bases of the junction unmatched. Germline V gene lookup returns CDR1 DFQATT and CDR2 SNEGSKA (reference sequence).